Each of the 7 T cell receptor beta chains below was sequenced from the same sample in a study of cytomegalovirus exposure and HLA in healthy donors. Primers for the PCR totalled 60 Vbeta and 13 Jbeta. Clones were read by immunoSEQ multiplex PCR, and TCRdb kept only the in-frame ones, dropping some. Of some 150,000 clones in the sample, roughly 80% are singletons; the top ten hold more than 6.5%. Source material: PBMCs. The receptors shown here come from a woman aged 50 to 60 in good health and CMV-seropositive.

The genes are TRBV10-2 and TRBJ1-5; 8 nucleotides match TRBD1. V lost 0 bases and J lost 6; bases outside the gene matches: 4. The V gene's germline CDR1 is WSHSY and CDR2 SAAADI. The CDR3 runs to 15 residues. The CDR3 region is CASSESQGAGQPQHF. The CDR3 DNA reads as TGCGCCAGCAGTGAGTCGCAGGGGGCGGGTCAGCCCCAGCATTTT.

In its sample, this clone was seen a few times. This chain uses TRBV19 with TRBJ1-2; D is uncertain. The V gene's germline CDR1 is LNHDA and CDR2 SQIVND (reference sequence). This CDR3 is built from 11 residues. V lost 6 bases and J lost 7, with 9 bases in between. The CDR3 nucleotides are TGTGCCAGTAGAGAAGCTGGTGGCTACACCTTC. This encodes CASREAGGYTF.

This sequence joins TRBV7-6 and TRBJ2-3; 10 nucleotides match TRBD1. CDR3 size: 16 residues. Losses at the gene ends were 0 bases for V and 5 bases for J; bases not matched to a gene: 5. Germline CDR1 and CDR2: SGHVS and FNYEAQ. The CDR3 bases are TGTGCCAGCAGCTTAGCAGGGACAGGGGTTGGAGATACGCAGTATTTT. Translating gives CASSLAGTGVGDTQYF.

The J gene is TRBJ1-4, the V gene TRBV5-1; 9 bases are shared with TRBD1. Germline lookup yields CDR1 SGHRS and CDR2 YFSETQ. CDR3 size: 15 residues. The V gene end was trimmed by 5 bases and the J gene end by 5 bases; junction bases not matched to a gene: 7. In nucleotides, the CDR3 is TGCGCCAGCAGGGCATCGGGACAGGGAAATGAAAAACTGTTTTTT. It yields the protein CASRASGQGNEKLFF.

The V call is TRBV15, the J call TRBJ2-7, with D perhaps TRBD1 (5 bases). The CDR3 covers 13 residues. Germline loops: CDR1 LNHNV, CDR2 YYDKDF (reference sequence). V was clipped by 8 bases and J by 2 bases, with 13 bases between them. CDR3 sequence: CATADSFAYEQYF. The CDR3 DNA reads TGTGCCACCGCCGACAGTTTTGCCTACGAGCAGTACTTC.

The chain combines TRBV6-1 with TRBJ2-3; 9 bases are a match to TRBD1. With V trimmed by 11 bases and J by 4 bases, 10 bases remained unmatched. Germline V gives CDR1 MNHNS, CDR2 SASEGT. CDR3 length equals 14 residues. The CDR3 spells CAGRGQGSPDTQYF. As DNA, the CDR3 is TGTGCCGGTAGGGGACAGGGCTCACCAGATACGCAGTATTTT.

Points on this clone: Distinct nucleotide sequences in the sample also encode this CDR3. The CDR3 here is CASSYSYSGNTIYF. CDR3 nucleotides: TGTGCCAGCAGTTACTCGTACTCTGGAAACACCATATATTTT. The V gene is TRBV6-5, the J gene TRBJ1-3; D remains unclear. Germline assignment: CDR1 MNHEY and CDR2 SVGAGI. V lost 0 bases, J lost 0 bases, and 3 bases lay in between. The CDR3 loop spans 14 amino acids.